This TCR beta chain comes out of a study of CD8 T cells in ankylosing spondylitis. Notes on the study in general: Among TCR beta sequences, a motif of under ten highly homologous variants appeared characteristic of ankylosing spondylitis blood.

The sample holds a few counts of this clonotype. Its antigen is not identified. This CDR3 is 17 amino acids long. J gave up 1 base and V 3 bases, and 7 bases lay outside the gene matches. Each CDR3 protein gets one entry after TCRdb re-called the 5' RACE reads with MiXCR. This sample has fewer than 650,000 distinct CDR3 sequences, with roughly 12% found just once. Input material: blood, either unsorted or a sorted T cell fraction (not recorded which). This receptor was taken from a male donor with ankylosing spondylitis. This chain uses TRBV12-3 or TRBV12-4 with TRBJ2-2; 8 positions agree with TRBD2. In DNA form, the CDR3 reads TGTGCCAGCAGTTTTATCGAAGCGGGAGTGAACACCGGGGAGCTGTTTTTT. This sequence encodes CASSFIEAGVNTGELFF.